This T cell receptor (beta chain) originates from a study of response to subunit inactivated influenza vaccine. Only a few counts were recorded for this clonotype. Its antigen is currently unknown. The study's findings and limits: Seasonal influenza vaccination, on each occasion, was suggested by the authors to recruit few new T cells.

TCRdb recomputed calls from the RT-PCR reads with MiXCR, one row per CDR3 protein. The sample records around 180,000 distinct CDR3 sequences, 9.2% being singletons. The CDR3 has 15 amino acids. Germline loops: CDR1 KGHSH, CDR2 LQKENI. V gave up 0 bases and J gave up 7 bases; unmatched junction bases: 6. This TCR was sampled from a man in his forties or fifties who received an inactivated influenza vaccine. Sequencing was performed on non-naive T cells sorted from PBMCs, taken on the day of vaccination. V gene TRBV18 combines with J gene TRBJ2-4; 7 positions agree with TRBD1. The CDR3 here is CASSPPGRGLNIQYF. CDR3 coding DNA: TGTGCCAGCTCACCACCGGGAAGGGGGCTTAACATTCAGTACTTC. Full variable domain (missing parts from reference TRBV18 and TRBJ2-4): NAGVMQNPRHLVRRRGQEARLRCSPMKGHSHVYWYRQLPEEGLKFMVYLQKENIIDESGMPKERFSAEFPKEGPSILRIQQVVRGDSAAYFCASSPPGRGLNIQYFGAGTRLSVL.